The rows below give T cell receptor beta chains drawn from one sample of a study of blood T cell repertoires in COVID-19. Using immunoSEQ multiplex PCR, the repertoire was profiled, and TCRdb retains in-frame clones only, with some absent. The table records approximately 200,000 clones, 86% of them present only once. The sample consisted of PBMCs or T cells enriched from blood (not recorded which). These receptors all come from a woman aged 30 to 39 who had recovered from COVID-19. CDR3s include the opening cysteine and the closing phenylalanine or tryptophan. A D gene is named only where the DNA matches it firmly. The size of a clone is reported for some rows only, either as once, few or many, or as a class for expanded clones.

D,V,J,size,length,CDR3,DNA
NA,TRBV10-3,TRBJ1-3,NA,19,CAISEVSIQSLSSGNTIYF,TGTGCCATCAGTGAAGTGTCCATTCAATCCCTGAGCTCTGGAAACACCATATATTTT
NA,TRBV11-3,TRBJ1-1,NA,14,CASSLRGGNTEAFF,TGTGCCAGCAGCTTACGGGGGGGAAACACTGAAGCTTTCTTT
NA,TRBV28,TRBJ1-1,NA,14,CAGRPSQLNTEAFF,TGTGCCGGCCGACCCTCACAGCTGAACACTGAAGCTTTCTTT
NA,TRBV5-1,TRBJ2-1,NA,16,CASSPTDSHAYNEQFF,TGCGCCAGCAGCCCGACGGACAGCCATGCCTACAATGAGCAGTTCTTC
TRBD2,TRBV4-2,TRBJ2-2,NA,20,CASSQEFGTSGSGGTGELFF,TGTGCCAGCAGCCAAGAGTTCGGGACTAGCGGGTCCGGAGGCACCGGGGAGCTGTTTTTT
TRBD2,TRBV29-1,TRBJ2-1,NA,16,CSVEGTVSGSGNEQFF,TGCAGCGTTGAAGGTACGGTTAGCGGGAGTGGCAATGAGCAGTTCTTC
NA,TRBV4-2,TRBJ1-5,once,15,CASSQGLGGDQPQHF,TGTGCCAGCAGCCAAGGTTTGGGGGGAGATCAGCCCCAGCATTTT
TRBD2,TRBV18,TRBJ2-5,NA,16,CASHASGRALYETQYF,TGTGCCAGCCACGCTAGCGGGAGGGCCCTCTATGAGACCCAGTACTTC
NA,TRBV18,TRBJ2-3,NA,15,CASSPATGGTDTQYF,TGTGCCAGCTCACCTGCGACAGGCGGCACAGATACGCAGTATTTT
TRBD1,TRBV12-5,TRBJ1-2,NA,17,CASGCEGQTGGNYGYTF,TGTGCTAGTGGATGTGAAGGACAGACAGGGGGTAACTATGGCTACACCTTC
TRBD1,TRBV7-9,TRBJ2-7,NA,15,CASSLSGGQGYEQYF,TGTGCCAGCAGCTTATCCGGAGGACAGGGCTACGAGCAGTACTTC
TRBD2,TRBV7-8,TRBJ2-5,NA,15,CASSGLAGGPETQYF,TGTGCCAGCAGCGGCTTAGCGGGAGGGCCGGAGACCCAGTACTTC
NA,TRBV10-3,TRBJ2-2,once,14,CAIRQGQVTGELFF,TGTGCCATCCGGCAGGGCCAGGTCACCGGGGAGCTGTTTTTT
NA,TRBV4-1,TRBJ1-5,NA,12,CASSSIVGPQHF,TGCGCCAGCAGCTCCATCGTCGGGCCCCAGCATTTT
TRBD2,TRBV27,TRBJ2-7,NA,16,CASRPVVREDRGEQYF,TGTGCCAGCAGACCGGTCGTTCGGGAGGATCGAGGCGAGCAGTACTTC
NA,TRBV28,TRBJ2-3,NA,15,CASSQASQFADTQYF,TGTGCCAGCAGCCAAGCTAGTCAGTTTGCAGATACGCAGTATTTT
TRBD1,TRBV7-9,TRBJ1-4,NA,14,CASSRDRGEEKLFF,TGTGCCAGCAGCCGGGACAGGGGCGAAGAAAAACTGTTTTTT
NA,TRBV29-1,TRBJ1-3,few,13,CSVEGGQRNTIYF,TGCAGCGTTGAGGGGGGTCAGAGAAACACCATATATTTT
NA,TRBV7-9,TRBJ2-1,NA,15,CASSLGAGGYNEQFF,TGTGCCAGCAGCTTAGGGGCCGGGGGATACAATGAGCAGTTCTTC
TRBD2,TRBV5-1,TRBJ2-5,once,14,CASMTGGRGETQYF,TGCGCCAGCATGACGGGGGGGCGTGGAGAGACCCAGTACTTC
NA,TRBV18,TRBJ2-5,NA,13,CASSPGGGETQYF,TGTGCCAGCTCGCCTGGTGGCGGAGAGACCCAGTACTTC
NA,TRBV2,TRBJ2-7,NA,13,CASRRDTLGEQYF,TGTGCCAGCAGGAGGGACACCTTAGGGGAGCAGTACTTC